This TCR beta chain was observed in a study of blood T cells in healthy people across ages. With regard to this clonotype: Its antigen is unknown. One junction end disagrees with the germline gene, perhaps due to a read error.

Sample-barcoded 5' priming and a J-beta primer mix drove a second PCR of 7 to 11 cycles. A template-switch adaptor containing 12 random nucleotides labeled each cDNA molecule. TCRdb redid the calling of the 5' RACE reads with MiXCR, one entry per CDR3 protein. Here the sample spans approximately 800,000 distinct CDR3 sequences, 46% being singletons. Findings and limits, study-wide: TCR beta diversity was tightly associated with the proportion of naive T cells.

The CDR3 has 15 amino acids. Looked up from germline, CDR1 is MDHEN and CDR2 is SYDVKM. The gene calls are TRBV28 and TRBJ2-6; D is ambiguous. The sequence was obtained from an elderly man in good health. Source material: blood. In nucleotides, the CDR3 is TGTGTCAGCCTAAAGATCGGATCTGGGGCCAACGTCCTGACTTTC. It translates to CVSLKIGSGANVLTF.